Listed here are 24 T cell receptor beta chains from one sample, sequenced in a study of OX40 agonist ivuxolimab in advanced cancers. The library came from the immunoSEQ multiplex PCR assay. The clones in this table, taken by TCRdb from immuneACCESS, are in-frame only. Not every clone is retained; where verified, under half of the shortfall comes from an unresolved V gene, and the cause of the rest is unknown. This sample gives tens of thousands of clones in total; 90% to 95% of them show up just once. The ten largest clones add up to 4.9% of the sample. Material: CD4+ or CD8+ T cells sorted from blood, obtained in a trial of the OX40 agonist ivuxolimab. The receptors come from an adult with an advanced solid tumor such as melanoma, head and neck, liver or kidney cancer.

The chain recombines TRBV7-9 with TRBJ2-5, with 9 bases that match TRBD1. With 1 base clipped from V and 5 bases from J, the junction kept 11 bases outside the gene matches. The CDR3 is 17 residues long. CDR1 and CDR2 (germline): SEHNR, FQNEAQ (reference sequence). The CDR3: CASSLEIWTGDEETQYF. The CDR3 DNA reads TGTGCCAGCAGCTTAGAGATATGGACAGGGGATGAGGAGACCCAGTACTTC.

CDR3 amino acids: CASSVGNTGELFF. CDR3 bases: TGTGCCAGCAGCGTAGGGAACACCGGGGAGCTGTTTTTT. The rearrangement links TRBV9 to TRBJ2-2; D is unresolved. From germline, CDR1 is SGDLS and CDR2 YYNGEE. Trimming removed 0 bases from V and 1 base from J, with 1 base in between. This CDR3 spans 13 amino acids.

This chain connects TRBV4-1 to TRBJ2-5; tentatively, D is TRBD2 (5 bases). Trimming shortened V by 5 bases and J by 2 bases, and 18 bases separated the two germline ends. Germline assignment: CDR1 MGHRA and CDR2 YSYEKL. The length of the CDR3 is 16 residues. This CDR3 is CASSSGIATVQETQYF. The CDR3 DNA sequence: TGCGCCAGCAGCTCAGGAATAGCGACGGTTCAAGAGACCCAGTACTTC.

The CDR3 protein is CASSQGLAGGNTGELFF. The CDR3 DNA sequence: TGTGCCAGCAGCCAAGGACTAGCGGGGGGAAACACCGGGGAGCTGTTTTTT. The gene calls are TRBV7-9 and TRBJ2-2; 14 bases line up with TRBD2. CDR1 and CDR2 from the germline V gene are SEHNR and FQNEAQ (reference sequence). The ends lost 5 bases at V and 2 bases at J; junction bases unmatched: 4. This CDR3 has 17 amino acids.

The rearrangement joins TRBV28 to TRBJ2-3; D remains ambiguous. The CDR3 consists of 12 residues. Trimming left V 6 bases short and J 4 bases short, with 8 bases between. In germline, CDR1 is MDHEN, CDR2 SYDVKM. Written as DNA, the CDR3 is TGTGCCAGCAGAGGTATGTCAGATACGCAGTATTTT. Protein sequence: CASRGMSDTQYF.

This clone has more than one count but fewer than ten. The chain has TRBV2 and TRBJ1-6, with D perhaps matching TRBD1 (6 bases). Trimming removed 5 bases at V and 6 bases at J, with 14 bases between. The V gene's germline CDR1 is SNHLY and CDR2 FYNNEI. CDR3 length: 15 amino acids. The CDR3 sequence: CASSSRDTINSPLHF. The CDR3 nucleotides are TGTGCCAGCAGTTCCCGGGACACTATTAATTCACCCCTCCACTTT. The full variable domain, in which reference TRBV2 and TRBJ1-6 provide the parts outside the CDR3, is EPEVTQTPSHQVTQMGQEVILRCVPISNHLYFYWYRQILGQKVEFLVSFYNNEISEKSEIFDDQFSVERPDGSNFTLKIRSTKLEDSAMYFCASSSRDTINSPLHFGNGTRLTVT.

The CDR3 sequence is CASSLRTEKLFF. CDR3 sequence (DNA): TGTGCCAGCAGCTTACGGACCGAAAAACTGTTTTTT. This sequence joins TRBV7-9 and TRBJ1-4, with unresolved D. The CDR3 totals 12 residues. The ends were cut back, 2 bases at V and 8 bases at J, with 6 bases in the middle. Looked up from germline, CDR1 is SEHNR and CDR2 is FQNEAQ (reference sequence).

The chain couples TRBV4-1 to TRBJ1-3, with D maybe TRBD1 (6 bases). CDR3 length: 18 amino acids. V was trimmed by 2 bases and J by 0 bases, leaving 17 bases between them. CDR1 and CDR2 (germline): MGHRA, YSYEKL. For the CDR3, the DNA is TGCGCCAGCAGCCAAACACTCCCAGGGACACACTCTGGAAACACCATATATTTT. Protein: CASSQTLPGTHSGNTIYF.

V and J are TRBV4-3 and TRBJ2-7, with no clear D. This CDR3 is 16 amino acids long. The V gene lost 0 bases and the J gene lost 2 bases, with 14 bases spanning the gap. CDR1 and CDR2 (germline): LGHNA, YSLEER. This chain's CDR3 is CASSQDSIGQPYEQYF. The CDR3 region has the DNA TGCGCCAGCAGCCAAGATTCGATCGGGCAGCCCTACGAGCAGTACTTC.

The CDR3 DNA reads TGTGCCAGCAGCTTAAGAGGGGGCAGGACTGGAAACACCATATATTTT. Translated: CASSLRGGRTGNTIYF. The V gene is TRBV13, the J gene TRBJ1-3, with 7 bases matching TRBD1. The CDR3 sequence is 16 residues long. The germline V gene has CDR1 PRHDT and CDR2 FYEKMQ (reference sequence). With 2 bases clipped from V and 2 bases from J, the junction kept 6 bases outside the gene matches.

The chain uses TRBV27 and TRBJ1-1; D might be TRBD1 (5 bases). The germline CDR1 and CDR2 sequences are MNHEY and SMNVEV (reference sequence). The CDR3 has 19 amino acids. Trimming took 1 base from V and 0 from J, leaving 21 bases between them. The CDR3 DNA follows: TGTGCCAGCAGTTTATTGGGTACCTGGGAGGGGATAATGAACACTGAAGCTTTCTTT. As protein: CASSLLGTWEGIMNTEAFF.

The V gene is TRBV5-1, the J gene TRBJ2-1; D is unclear. The V end lost 5 bases, the J end lost 2 bases, and 11 bases lay between the germline ends. The CDR3 is made up of 14 amino acids. The germline V gene encodes CDR1 SGHRS and CDR2 YFSETQ. The CDR3 spells CASRLRQTYNEQFF. DNA for the CDR3: TGCGCCAGCAGGTTGCGGCAAACCTACAATGAGCAGTTCTTC.

V usage is TRBV7-9 and J usage is TRBJ2-7; 9 nucleotides agree with TRBD1. The CDR3 consists of 14 residues. After removal of 4 bases from V and 1 base from J, the junction contained 2 bases not matched to a gene. Germline-derived CDR1 and CDR2 are SEHNR and FQNEAQ (reference sequence). The CDR3 nucleotides are TGTGCCAGCAGCTACGGACAGGGGTCCTACGAGCAGTACTTC. This sequence encodes CASSYGQGSYEQYF.

The chain carries TRBV6-5 and TRBJ2-5; D is unresolved. This CDR3 spans 11 amino acids. V lost 2 bases to trimming and J lost 2 bases, with 0 bases between them. CDR1 MNHEY and CDR2 SVGAGI come from the germline V gene. The CDR3 loop reads CASSYQETQYF. In nucleotides, the CDR3 is TGTGCCAGCAGTTACCAAGAGACCCAGTACTTC.

CDR3 coding DNA: TGTGCCAGCAGTTTTGGGTATAGCACAGATACGCAGTATTTT. Translation gives CASSFGYSTDTQYF. This rearrangement joins TRBV27 to TRBJ2-3, with D unclear. Trimming stripped 3 bases from V and 0 bases from J, with 7 bases between. The CDR3 has 14 residues. CDR1 and CDR2 from the germline V gene are MNHEY and SMNVEV (reference sequence).

This chain connects TRBV28 to TRBJ2-5; 7 bases agree with TRBD2. CDR3 length equals 17 residues. Looked up from germline, CDR1 is MDHEN and CDR2 is SYDVKM. The J segment lost 2 bases and the V segment lost 4 bases, leaving 13 bases of the junction unmatched. The CDR3 DNA follows: TGTGCCAGCAGTTCACGATCTGGGACTACCACACAAGAGACCCAGTACTTC. It encodes CASSSRSGTTTQETQYF.

The rearrangement joins TRBV2 to TRBJ2-7; D remains ambiguous. Germline V gives CDR1 SNHLY, CDR2 FYNNEI. The CDR3 runs 13 residues. The V end lost 1 base, the J end lost 3 bases, and 7 bases lay between the germline ends. CDR3 loop: CASSEETIYEQYF. For the CDR3, the DNA is TGTGCCAGCAGTGAAGAGACCATCTACGAGCAGTACTTC.

The chain combines TRBV28 with TRBJ2-2, with 10 bases fitting TRBD1. Germline loops: CDR1 MDHEN, CDR2 SYDVKM. Germline trimming cut 5 bases from V and 6 bases from J; bases unmatched to any gene: 6. The CDR3 length is 15 residues. The CDR3 region has the DNA TGTGCCAGCAGTGGGGGGACAGGGGAAGCCGGGGAGCTGTTTTTT. Amino acid sequence: CASSGGTGEAGELFF.

The chain links TRBV6-1 to TRBJ1-2; tentatively, D is TRBD1 (6 bases). The CDR3 is 15 amino acids. The V gene lost 3 bases and the J gene lost 4 bases, with 15 bases spanning the gap. Germline V gene lookup returns CDR1 MNHNS and CDR2 SASEGT. The CDR3 reads CASSDVGGRVYGYTF. CDR3 DNA sequence: TGTGCCAGCAGTGATGTGGGGGGCAGGGTCTATGGCTACACCTTC.

This clone was recorded a few times. The rearrangement joins TRBV7-9 to TRBJ2-7; perhaps TRBD1 as D (5 bases). V lost 3 bases, J lost 2 bases, and 11 bases lay in between. The CDR3 consists of 14 residues. Looked up from germline, CDR1 is SEHNR and CDR2 is FQNEAQ (reference sequence). The CDR3 DNA sequence: TGTGCCAGCAGCTTGAGGACACGACCCTACGAGCAGTACGTC. This encodes CASSLRTRPYEQYV.

This clone is medium-sized in the sample. The rearrangement links TRBV18 to TRBJ2-5; D is undetermined. Germline-derived CDR1 and CDR2 are KGHSH and LQKENI. CDR3 length: 12 amino acids. The V end lost 6 bases, the J end lost 2 bases, and 7 bases lay between the germline ends. The CDR3 sequence: CASSSPQETQYF. In nucleotides, the CDR3 is TGTGCCAGCTCCTCCCCTCAAGAGACCCAGTACTTC.

V usage is TRBV28 and J usage is TRBJ1-2; TRBD1 might be the D (5 bases). The germline V gene encodes CDR1 MDHEN and CDR2 SYDVKM. The germline V and J ends were trimmed by 6 bases and 4 bases, with 21 bases remaining between them. The CDR3 contains 16 residues. The chain's CDR3 is CASRPTGDLPSYGYTF. CDR3 coding DNA: TGTGCCAGCAGGCCCACGGGGGACCTTCCATCCTATGGCTACACCTTC.

The rearrangement uses TRBV13 and TRBJ2-2, with TRBD2 identical over 9 bases. The V gene's germline CDR1 is PRHDT and CDR2 FYEKMQ (reference sequence). Trimming took 4 bases from V and 0 from J; bases not matched to a gene: 3. The CDR3 has 16 amino acids. For the CDR3, the DNA is TGTGCCAGCAGCTCCAGCGGGGGGACGAACACCGGGGAGCTGTTTTTT. It is translated as CASSSSGGTNTGELFF.

The chain uses TRBV28 and TRBJ2-2; 9 nucleotides match TRBD2. V trimming: 5 bases; J trimming: 7 bases; junction bases outside the gene matches: 11. The CDR3 extends over 16 amino acids. Germline V gene data show CDR1 as MDHEN and CDR2 as SYDVKM. This CDR3 reads CASSRVGAGGYGELFF. The CDR3 DNA is TGTGCCAGCAGTAGGGTCGGAGCGGGGGGATACGGGGAGCTGTTTTTT.